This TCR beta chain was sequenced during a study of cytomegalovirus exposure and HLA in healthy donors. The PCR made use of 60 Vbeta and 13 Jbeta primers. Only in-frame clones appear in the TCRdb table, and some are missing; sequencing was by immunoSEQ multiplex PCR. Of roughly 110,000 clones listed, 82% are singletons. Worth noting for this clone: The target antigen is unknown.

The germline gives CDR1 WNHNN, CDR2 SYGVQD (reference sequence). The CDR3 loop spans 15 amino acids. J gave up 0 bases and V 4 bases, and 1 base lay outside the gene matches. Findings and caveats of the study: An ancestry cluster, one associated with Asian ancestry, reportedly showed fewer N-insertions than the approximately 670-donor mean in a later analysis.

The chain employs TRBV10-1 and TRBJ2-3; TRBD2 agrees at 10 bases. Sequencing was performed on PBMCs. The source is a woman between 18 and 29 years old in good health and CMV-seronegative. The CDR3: CASSVSGGSTDTQYF. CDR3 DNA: TGCGCCAGCAGTGTTAGCGGGGGGAGCACAGATACGCAGTATTTT.